The 19 T cell receptor beta chains reported below all come from one sample, sequenced in a study of blood T cells in healthy people across ages. Alongside a J-beta primer mix, a sample-barcoded 5' primer served in a second PCR lasting 7 to 11 cycles. Using its own MiXCR run on the 5' RACE reads, TCRdb lists one record per CDR3 protein. This sample has 890,000 or so distinct CDR3 sequences; roughly 60% occur once, and the top ten carry about a quarter. The sample was blood. The receptors shown here come from a young man in good health.

The chain carries TRBV4-3 and TRBJ2-1, with D uncertain. Looked up from germline, CDR1 is LGHNA and CDR2 is YSLEER. The CDR3 extends over 15 amino acids. Trimming removed 2 bases from V and 13 bases from J, with 21 bases in between. In DNA, the CDR3 is TGCGCCAGCAGCCAATTTAGTGGGGTTATGGAGACCCAGTTCTTC. Its protein product is CASSQFSGVMETQFF.

The chain uses TRBV4-3 and TRBJ2-7; D remains unclear. V dropped 1 base and J dropped 5 bases, with 12 bases sitting between them. Germline V CDR1 and CDR2: LGHNA, YSLEER. The CDR3 covers 14 residues. CDR3 sequence: CASSQAPFGNEQYF. The CDR3 bases are TGCGCCAGCAGCCAAGCCCCCTTCGGAAACGAGCAGTACTTC.

This clonotype showed up many times. Germline is not matched at one junction end, which may reflect a read error. The genes are TRBV7-2 and TRBJ2-3; D might be TRBD2 (5 bases). Germline CDR1 SGHTA, CDR2 FQGNSA. The CDR3 has 15 amino acids. For the CDR3, the DNA is TGTGCCAGCAGCCTAGCCACTACCCACACAGATACGCAGTATTTT. Residues: CASSLATTHTDTQYF.

The V call is TRBV29-1, the J call TRBJ2-7; 8 positions match TRBD1. This CDR3 is built from 15 residues. Germline loops: CDR1 SQVTM, CDR2 ANQGSEA. V lost 6 bases to trimming and J lost 3 bases; unmatched junction nucleotides: 13. The CDR3 DNA is TGCAGCGTCCCGGGACCCCCGGGACAGGACTACGAGCAGTACTTC. This codes for CSVPGPPGQDYEQYF.

In DNA, the CDR3 is TGTGCCAGCAGCTACGGCGCTAGCGGGGGCTCAGATACGCAGTATTTT. Its translation: CASSYGASGGSDTQYF. V and J are TRBV7-6 and TRBJ2-3; 10 nucleotides align to TRBD2. This CDR3 contains 16 residues. V was clipped by 4 bases and J by 4 bases; unmatched bases: 8. Per the germline V gene, CDR1 is SGHVS and CDR2 is FNYEAQ. The full variable domain, completed using reference TRBV7-6 and TRBJ2-3, is GAGVSQSPRYKVTKRGQDVALRCDPISGHVSLYWYRQALGQGPEFLTYFNYEAQQDKSGLPNDRFSAERPEGSISTLTIQRTEQRDSAMYRCASSYGASGGSDTQYFGPGTRLTVL.

The chain carries TRBV4-2 and TRBJ2-4; TRBD1 aligns across 8 bases. The J call is uncertain, as TRBJ2-7 better fits the DNA end. In germline, CDR1 is LGHNA, CDR2 YNFKEQ. This CDR3 has 14 residues. This chain's CDR3 is CASSQETGALEQYF. For the CDR3, the DNA is TGTGCCAGCAGCCAAGAGACAGGGGCCCTCGAGCAGTACTTC.

In the case of this clonotype: It may be a read error: a sequence one base away is much more abundant. J is TRBJ2-3 and V is TRBV7-2; TRBD2 matches 7 bases. In germline, CDR1 is SGHTA, CDR2 FQGNSA. The CDR3 is 14 amino acids. The CDR3 DNA reads TGTGCCGGCAGCTTAGATTCTAGCGGAGATACGCAGTATTTT. Its protein product is CAGSLDSSGDTQYF.

V and J are TRBV7-8 and TRBJ1-1; possibly TRBD1 for D (5 bases). V dropped 1 base and J dropped 3 bases, with 18 bases sitting between them. The V gene's germline CDR1 is SGHVS and CDR2 FQNEAQ. The CDR3 length is 17 residues. CDR3 nucleotide sequence: TGTGCCAGCAGCTTAGTTAGGCAGGGCAACGCGGACACTGAAGCTTTCTTT. Encoded protein: CASSLVRQGNADTEAFF. The full variable domain, completed using reference TRBV7-8 and TRBJ1-1, is GAGVSQSPRYKVAKRGQDVALRCDPISGHVSLFWYQQALGQGPEFLTYFQNEAQLDKSGLPSDRFFAERPEGSVSTLKIQRTQQEDSAVYLCASSLVRQGNADTEAFFGQGTRLTVV.

This clonotype was seen a handful of times. The DNA for the CDR3 is TGTGCCAGCAGGCGAGGGGAAAAACTGTTTTTT. Its translation is CASRRGEKLFF. V and J are TRBV7-9 and TRBJ1-4; D is unresolved. The CDR3 covers 11 residues. The germline CDR1 and CDR2 sequences are SEHNR and FQNEAQ (reference sequence). Trimming removed 6 bases at V and 8 bases at J, with 7 bases between.

The chain combines TRBV4-2 with TRBJ2-1; TRBD2 agrees at 11 bases. In germline, CDR1 is LGHNA, CDR2 YNFKEQ. The V and J ends lost 1 base and 4 bases, in that order; junction bases with no gene match: 12. The CDR3 runs to 19 residues. The CDR3 is CASSQGPIYSGGAYNEQFF. The CDR3 DNA follows: TGTGCCAGCAGCCAAGGCCCCATCTATAGCGGGGGGGCATACAATGAGCAGTTCTTC.

J is TRBJ1-2 and V is TRBV10-3, with D hard to call. Trimming removed 5 bases at V and 6 bases at J, with 25 bases between. Germline values: CDR1 ENHRY, CDR2 SYGVKD. This CDR3 has 17 residues. CDR3 in amino acids: CAISPNEAGGGVDGYTF. For the CDR3, the DNA is TGTGCCATCAGTCCAAATGAGGCAGGTGGAGGAGTGGATGGCTACACCTTC.

As for this clonotype: This may stem from a read error, because a much larger clone lies one nucleotide away. The chain is built from TRBV7-2 and TRBJ2-5; unclear D gene. This CDR3 contains 14 residues. Germline assignment: CDR1 SGHTA and CDR2 FQGNSA. In DNA, the CDR3 is TGTGCCAGCAGCCCGCAATGGGGTCAAGCGACCCAGTACTTC. Amino acid sequence: CASSPQWGQATQYF.

This chain uses TRBV6-6 with TRBJ2-7; 10 bases align to TRBD1. The V segment lost 2 bases and the J segment 6 bases; nucleotides outside the gene matches: 4. Looked up from germline, CDR1 is MNHNY and CDR2 is SVGAGI (reference sequence). The CDR3 has 14 amino acids. The DNA for the CDR3 is TGTGCCAGCAGTTACCCCGGGACAGGGGTCGAGCAGTACTTC. It encodes CASSYPGTGVEQYF.

The chain joins TRBV2 to TRBJ2-1; no definite D call. Per the germline V gene, CDR1 is SNHLY and CDR2 is FYNNEI. The CDR3 totals 14 residues. V lost 2 bases, J lost 4 bases, and 9 bases lay in between. The CDR3 nucleotides read TGTGCCAGCAGTGAACGATCTGGATACAATGAGCAGTTCTTC. This gives the protein CASSERSGYNEQFF.

CDR3 loop: CASSSLGLAVSYEQYF. DNA of the CDR3: TGTGCCAGCAGTTCCCTAGGACTAGCGGTTTCCTACGAGCAGTACTTC. The chain links TRBV28 to TRBJ2-7; 10 bases align to TRBD2. CDR1 and CDR2 from the germline V gene are MDHEN and SYDVKM. The trim removed 4 bases at V and 1 base at J, leaving 7 bases unmatched. The CDR3 consists of 16 residues.

The gene calls are TRBV5-1 and TRBJ2-1; perhaps TRBD1 as D (6 bases). V gave up 4 bases and J gave up 10 bases, with 15 bases separating them. Germline V gene data show CDR1 as SGHRS and CDR2 as YFSETQ. The length of the CDR3 is 13 residues. CDR3 bases: TGCGCCAGCAGCGGAACAGGGTCAGGAGAGCAGTTCTTC. It yields the protein CASSGTGSGEQFF.

This chain joins TRBV6-6 and TRBJ2-5; TRBD1 agrees at 7 bases. The CDR3 is 17 residues long. The J segment lost 0 bases and the V segment lost 4 bases, leaving 11 bases of the junction unmatched. Looked up from germline, CDR1 is MNHNY and CDR2 is SVGAGI (reference sequence). In nucleotides, the CDR3 is TGTGCCAGCAGTTCACCCCATCGGGACAGAAACCAAGAGACCCAGTACTTC. Protein: CASSSPHRDRNQETQYF.

CDR3 bases: TGTGCCAGCAGTTTATCAGGATGGGATGAGCAGTTCTTC. It translates to CASSLSGWDEQFF. The J gene is TRBJ2-1, the V gene TRBV27; D uncertain. Germline V gene lookup returns CDR1 MNHEY and CDR2 SMNVEV (reference sequence). The CDR3 loop spans 13 amino acids. V lost 0 bases and J lost 8, with 8 bases in between.

The V gene is TRBV7-2, the J gene TRBJ2-3; 7 nucleotides match TRBD2. Unmatched junction bases numbered 5, after V lost 3 bases and J lost 2 bases. The germline gives CDR1 SGHTA, CDR2 FQGNSA. The CDR3 covers 15 residues. The CDR3 DNA sequence: TGTGCCAGCAGCTTGACTAGCCGAAACACAGATACGCAGTATTTT. It codes for CASSLTSRNTDTQYF.